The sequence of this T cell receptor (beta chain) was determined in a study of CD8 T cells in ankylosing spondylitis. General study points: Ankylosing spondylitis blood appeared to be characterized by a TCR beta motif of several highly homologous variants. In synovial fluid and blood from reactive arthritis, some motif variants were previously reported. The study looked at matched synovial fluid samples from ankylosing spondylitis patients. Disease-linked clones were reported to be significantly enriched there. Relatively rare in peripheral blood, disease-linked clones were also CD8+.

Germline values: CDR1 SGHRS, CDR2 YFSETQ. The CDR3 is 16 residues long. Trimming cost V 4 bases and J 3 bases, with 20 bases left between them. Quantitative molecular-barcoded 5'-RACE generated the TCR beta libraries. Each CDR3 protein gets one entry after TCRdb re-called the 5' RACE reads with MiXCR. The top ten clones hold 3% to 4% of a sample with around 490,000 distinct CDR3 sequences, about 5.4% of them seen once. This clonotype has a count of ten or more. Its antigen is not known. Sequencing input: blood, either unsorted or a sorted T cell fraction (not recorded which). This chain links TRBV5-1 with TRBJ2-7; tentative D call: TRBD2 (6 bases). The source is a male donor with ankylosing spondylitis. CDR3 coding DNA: TGCGCCAGCAGCCAGTCAGCGGGCTCAGCCCTCTACGAGCAGTACTTC. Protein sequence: CASSQSAGSALYEQYF.